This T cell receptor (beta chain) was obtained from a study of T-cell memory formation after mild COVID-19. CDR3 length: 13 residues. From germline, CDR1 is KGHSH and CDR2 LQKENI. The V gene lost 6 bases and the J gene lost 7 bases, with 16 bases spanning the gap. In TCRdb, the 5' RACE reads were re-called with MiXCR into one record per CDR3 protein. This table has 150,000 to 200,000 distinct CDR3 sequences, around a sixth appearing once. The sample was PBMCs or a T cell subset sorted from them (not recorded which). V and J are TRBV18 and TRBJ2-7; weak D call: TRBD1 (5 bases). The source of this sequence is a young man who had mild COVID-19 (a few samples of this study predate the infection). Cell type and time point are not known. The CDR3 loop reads CASSPREGVEQYV. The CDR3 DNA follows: TGTGCCAGCTCTCCCAGGGAAGGGGTAGAGCAGTACGTC.